This TCR beta chain appears in the sequencing data of a study of read filtering for tumor transcriptome and immune sequencing. Study as a whole: Fewer than ten patients were R-ISS I, some 15 were R-ISS II, roughly seven were R-ISS III. IR-seq gave about 3.5 to 10.27 million TCR reads per sample; RNA-seq gave about 75 to 1,400.

Sampling of bone marrow took place during active disease in every patient. Points from the study as a whole: Even smaller IR-seq throughput identified most shared clonotypes.

This clonotype was recorded at least ten times. Antigen: not known. The library was built from roughly 400 ng RNA with molecular barcoded adaptors for alpha/delta and beta/gamma chains. TCRdb called the reads again in MiXCR, with one record for every CDR3 protein. Counted here are tens of thousands of distinct CDR3 sequences, 12% occurring once; the ten biggest clones make up less than 15%. V lost 1 base and J lost 4, with 8 bases in between. CDR1 is SGHVS, CDR2 FQNEAQ, per germline. This CDR3 is 13 amino acids long. The material sequenced was a population of CD138-negative cells sorted from bone marrow. The TCR originated in a donor aged 40 or older with multiple myeloma. V usage is TRBV7-8 and J usage is TRBJ2-7; tentatively, D is TRBD1 (5 bases). The CDR3 nucleotides read TGTGCCAGCAGCTTAGGCGACAGATACGAGCAGTACTTC. It specifies CASSLGDRYEQYF.